This T cell receptor (beta chain) was identified in a study of shared clonotypes between healthy human individuals. Study conclusions and caveats: Depth of sequencing was expected to influence donor clonotype sharing.

The germline V gene encodes CDR1 GTSNPN and CDR2 SVGIG (reference sequence). V was shortened by 1 base and J by 7 bases, with 29 bases between the two germline ends. The CDR3 is 19 amino acids. Comment on this clone: As yet, its antigen is unknown.

The donors were adults (healthy and HIV-negative) with no recent acute infections or vaccinations. About 33,000 T cell genomes (around 200 ng DNA) went into each sorted-subset replicate. Profiling relied on immunoSEQ multiplex PCR, and the TCRdb table lists in-frame clones only, not all of them. Of 2 million to 3 million clones in the sample, 93% were seen once. The rearrangement joins TRBV30 to TRBJ2-1; D is possibly TRBD2 (6 bases). This receptor was taken from a man aged 18 to 35 in good health. Some clones in this sample may be carry-over from other donors' samples. Input material: naive CD4+ T cells from PBMCs. Sample subset: CD45RA+ positively selected. In nucleotides, the CDR3 is TGTGCCTGGAGTGACGGTTCCGCTTGGCGGGAAGAGTCGACAAATGAGCAGTTCTTC. It yields the protein CAWSDGSAWREESTNEQFF.